A single sample gave rise to the 10 T cell receptor beta chains below, sequenced in a study of hypomethylating agent response in myelodysplastic syndrome. Only in-frame clones appear in the TCRdb table, and some are missing; sequencing was by immunoSEQ multiplex PCR. The data contain about 3,000 clones, 70% to 80% of them singletons. The starting material was bone marrow, obtained before or after starting hypomethylating agent treatment for myelodysplastic syndrome (not recorded which). These receptors all come from a human donor with myelodysplastic syndrome.

This clone was counted between two and nine times. The chain links TRBV30 to TRBJ1-2, with D perhaps TRBD1 (5 bases). CDR1 and CDR2 (germline): GTSNPN, SVGIG (reference sequence). Deletions cut 1 base from V and 2 bases from J, with 17 bases between. This CDR3 region has 16 residues. The CDR3 region is CAWSARDFGLNYGYTF. The CDR3 coding sequence is TGTGCCTGGAGTGCCAGGGACTTCGGGCTGAACTATGGCTACACCTTC.

The J gene is TRBJ2-2, the V gene TRBV19, with D perhaps matching TRBD1 (6 bases). CDR1 LNHDA and CDR2 SQIVND come from the germline V gene (reference sequence). The CDR3 contains 13 residues. V was pared by 6 bases and J by 5 bases, with 10 bases between. The CDR3 is CASRPGVTGELFF. DNA of the CDR3: TGTGCCAGTAGACCAGGGGTTACCGGGGAGCTGTTTTTT.

The V and J genes are TRBV19 and TRBJ2-7; TRBD2 matches 14 bases. CDR1 LNHDA and CDR2 SQIVND come from the germline V gene (reference sequence). J lost 6 bases, V lost 3 bases, and 4 bases had no gene match. The CDR3 runs 15 residues. In DNA form, the CDR3 reads TGTGCCAGTAGTATTGGGACTAGCGGGGGCCTCGAGCAGTACTTC. Amino acid sequence: CASSIGTSGGLEQYF.

The CDR3 DNA reads as TGTGCCAGCAGCTTAGACCATGAACAGGGAAAGTCTGGAAACACCATATATTTT. This translates into CASSLDHEQGKSGNTIYF. The genes are TRBV11-3 and TRBJ1-3; weak D call: TRBD1 (6 bases). Germline CDR1 reads SGHNT; CDR2 reads YENEEA. V was pared by 0 bases and J by 1 base, with 16 bases between. This CDR3 is built from 18 residues.

This clone was picked up one time. This CDR3 fails to terminate in the conserved phenylalanine or tryptophan, so it likely reflects a read error. The V and J genes are TRBV7-2 and TRBJ2-7; D possibly corresponds to TRBD2 (5 bases). The V end lost 5 bases, the J end lost 5 bases, and 10 bases lay between the germline ends. Per the germline V gene, CDR1 is SGHTA and CDR2 is FQGNSA. CDR3 length: 12 residues. CDR3 amino acids: CASSRDANEQYL. Written as DNA, the CDR3 is TGTGCCAGCAGCCGGGATGCGAACGAGCAGTACTTA.

This sequence joins TRBV2 and TRBJ1-6; perhaps TRBD1 as D (6 bases). V lost 0 bases to trimming and J lost 7 bases, with 10 bases between them. The germline gives CDR1 SNHLY, CDR2 FYNNEI. CDR3 length: 15 residues. CDR3 bases: TGTGCCAGCAGTGAAGCGCGGGGGGCAAATTCACCCCTCCACTTT. Translated: CASSEARGANSPLHF.

The chain couples TRBV5-6 to TRBJ1-2, with 7 bases identical to TRBD1. J gave up 5 bases and V 3 bases, and 16 bases lay outside the gene matches. CDR1 SGHDT and CDR2 YYEEEE come from the germline V gene. This CDR3 has 17 residues. The DNA of the CDR3 is TGTGCCAGCAGCTACGGGACAGCCGACCATCCAGGGTATGGCTACACCTTC. It encodes CASSYGTADHPGYGYTF.

A single count supports this clone. The rearrangement joins TRBV6-6 to TRBJ1-5; weak D call: TRBD1 (6 bases). CDR3 size: 15 residues. Trimming pared 6 bases from V and 4 bases from J, leaving 16 bases between. In germline, CDR1 is MNHNY, CDR2 SVGAGI (reference sequence). The CDR3 coding sequence is TGTGCCAGCAGGACCTGGACAGACTCTAATCAGCCCCAGCATTTT. Translation: CASRTWTDSNQPQHF.

The chain has TRBV27 and TRBJ2-2, with D perhaps matching TRBD1 or TRBD2 (5 bases each). In germline, CDR1 is MNHEY, CDR2 SMNVEV (reference sequence). The CDR3 has 14 residues. Trimming cost V 6 bases and J 4 bases, with 12 bases left between them. This CDR3 reads CASRGVTPTGELFF. The CDR3 nucleotides are TGTGCCAGCAGGGGGGTGACCCCCACCGGGGAGCTGTTTTTT.

The genes are TRBV5-1 and TRBJ2-6; the D gene is possibly TRBD2 (5 bases). CDR1 and CDR2 from the germline V gene are SGHRS and YFSETQ. V was pared by 0 bases and J by 2 bases, with 6 bases between. The CDR3 is 15 residues long. The CDR3 reads CASSLGGTGANVLTF. The CDR3 DNA is TGCGCCAGCAGCTTGGGAGGGACTGGGGCCAACGTCCTGACTTTC.